Shown below are 17 T cell receptor beta chains from a single sample sequenced in a study of blood T cells in healthy people across ages. Then a second PCR, running roughly 7 to 11 cycles, was carried out with a sample-barcoded 5' primer and a J-beta primer mix. TCRdb analysed the 5' RACE reads with MiXCR anew, one entry per CDR3 protein. In the table there are 650,000 to 1,000,000 distinct CDR3 sequences, around 36% of which are singletons. The sample was blood. The receptors were sampled from a man between 18 and 29 years old in good health.

In its sample, this clonotype was seen many times. The rearrangement uses TRBV6-5 and TRBJ1-2, with a tentative D call TRBD1 (6 bases). V was pared by 6 bases and J by 4 bases, with 12 bases between. This CDR3 contains 13 residues. Germline CDR1 MNHEY, CDR2 SVGAGI. CDR3 coding DNA: TGTGCCAGCAGACTTACAGGGCGCTATGGCTACACCTTC. This encodes CASRLTGRYGYTF.

This rearrangement joins TRBV11-2 to TRBJ2-1, with TRBD2 matching 11 bases. There are 14 residues in the CDR3. Germline CDR1 is SGHAT and CDR2 is FQNNGV. V lost 5 bases to trimming and J lost 7 bases; unmatched junction nucleotides: 4. The chain's CDR3 is CASSPTSGVNEQFF. The CDR3 DNA is TGTGCCAGCAGCCCGACTAGCGGGGTAAATGAGCAGTTCTTC.

The J gene is TRBJ2-1, the V gene TRBV2; D possibly corresponds to TRBD2 (6 bases). Between the trimmed V and J ends, which lost 5 bases and 8 bases, there was a span of 13 bases. The CDR3 runs 13 residues. Germline lookup yields CDR1 SNHLY and CDR2 FYNNEI. The CDR3 protein is CASSRTSTDEQFF. The CDR3 coding sequence is TGTGCCAGCAGTCGAACTAGCACCGATGAGCAGTTCTTC.

This sequence joins TRBV20-1 and TRBJ1-6; 10 bases are a match to TRBD1. This CDR3 is 15 amino acids long. Germline values: CDR1 DFQATT, CDR2 SNEGSKA (reference sequence). V trimming: 3 bases; J trimming: 4 bases; junction bases outside the gene matches: 3. This chain's CDR3 is CSARTGGEYNSPLHF. The CDR3 region has the DNA TGCAGTGCTAGGACAGGGGGCGAGTATAATTCACCCCTCCACTTT.

A remark on this clonotype: One end of the junction fails to match germline, which may point to a read error. The rearrangement links TRBV2 to TRBJ2-3; tentatively, D is TRBD1 (6 bases). The CDR3 consists of 15 residues. Germline CDR1 and CDR2: SNHLY and FYNNEI. The CDR3 DNA is TGTGTCAGCAGTGCTGTAGAGGGGGGCACAGATACGCAGTATTTT. Translation: CVSSAVEGGTDTQYF.

The table lists this clonotype with a few counts. The J gene is TRBJ1-4, the V gene TRBV20-1, with TRBD1 as a possible D gene (6 bases). This CDR3 has 13 residues. Germline CDR1 DFQATT, CDR2 SNEGSKA (reference sequence). V lost 4 bases and J 8 bases, leaving 14 bases between the germline ends. This CDR3 is CSAMEGGREKLFF. CDR3 nucleotides: TGCAGTGCTATGGAAGGGGGAAGAGAAAAACTGTTTTTT.

V is TRBV12-3 or TRBV12-4 and J is TRBJ2-1, with D tentatively TRBD2 (6 bases). The J call is doubtful: the DNA matches TRBJ2-7 better. The length of the CDR3 is 15 residues. CDR3 sequence reads: CASSLARGYYNEQYF. CDR3 sequence (DNA): TGTGCCAGCAGTTTAGCCCGGGGGTACTACAATGAGCAGTACTTC.

The chain recombines TRBV15 with TRBJ2-3; D unresolved. Germline CDR1 is LNHNV and CDR2 is YYDKDF (reference sequence). The CDR3 contains 16 residues. Trimming took 3 bases from V and 2 from J, leaving 15 bases between them. The CDR3 is CATSSGSTRVTDTQYF. CDR3 nucleotide sequence: TGTGCCACCAGCAGTGGCAGTACTCGGGTCACAGATACGCAGTATTTT.

This rearrangement joins TRBV20-1 to TRBJ2-3; TRBD1 matches at 7 bases. The V and J ends lost 6 bases and 2 bases, in that order; junction bases with no gene match: 8. This CDR3 region has 14 residues. CDR1 DFQATT and CDR2 SNEGSKA come from the germline V gene (reference sequence). CDR3 nucleotides: TGCAGTGCACCTGGACAGGTGGCCACAGATACGCAGTATTTT. Translating gives CSAPGQVATDTQYF.

The chain links TRBV7-3 to TRBJ1-1, with TRBD1 matching over 7 bases. Germline V gene sequence: CDR1 SGHTA, CDR2 FQGTGA. The CDR3 has 15 amino acids. The V gene end was trimmed by 4 bases and the J gene end by 4 bases; junction bases not matched to a gene: 9. DNA of the CDR3: TGTGCCAGCAGCTCGAGGGCAGGGGGGAGCACTGAAGCTTTCTTT. This encodes CASSSRAGGSTEAFF.

In this sample, this clonotype turned up a few times. This chain joins TRBV6-5 and TRBJ1-2, with TRBD1 matching 7 bases. The CDR3 has 13 amino acids. V shed 7 bases, J shed 8 bases, and the junction held 10 bases outside the gene matches. Germline assignment: CDR1 MNHEY and CDR2 SVGAGI. DNA of the CDR3: TGTGCCAGCATCTCGAGGGGGCTCGGCGGCTACACCTTC. Its translation: CASISRGLGGYTF.

The chain is built from TRBV9 and TRBJ2-1; the D gene could be TRBD1 or TRBD2 (5 bases each). The CDR3 spans 16 residues. With 0 bases removed from V and 9 bases from J, the gap between germline ends came to 19 bases. Germline values: CDR1 SGDLS, CDR2 YYNGEE. The CDR3 is CASSVGGGTSSGEQFF. The CDR3 region has the DNA TGTGCCAGCAGCGTAGGAGGTGGGACCTCCTCGGGTGAGCAGTTCTTC.

This clonotype was counted only a few times. V and J are TRBV20-1 and TRBJ2-3; unclear D gene. The CDR3 contains 14 residues. Germline CDR1 is DFQATT and CDR2 is SNEGSKA (reference sequence). Trimming removed 6 bases from V and 1 base from J, with 14 bases in between. CDR3 loop: CSAHGPGGTDTQYF. CDR3 DNA: TGCAGTGCCCACGGCCCTGGGGGCACAGATACGCAGTATTTT.

V and J are TRBV3-1 and TRBJ2-1; 8 bases fit TRBD1. The CDR3 is 14 residues long. Trimming removed 6 bases from V and 5 bases from J; junction bases left unmatched: 6. The germline V gene encodes CDR1 LGHDT and CDR2 YNNKEL (reference sequence). CDR3 DNA sequence: TGTGCCAGCAGTCTGGGACAGGTAAACAATGAGCAGTTCTTC. This translates into CASSLGQVNNEQFF.

The V call is TRBV5-6, the J call TRBJ2-5; TRBD1 agrees at 8 bases. The CDR3 length is 18 residues. The germline V gene has CDR1 SGHDT and CDR2 YYEEEE. V lost 4 bases to trimming and J lost 5 bases; unmatched junction nucleotides: 19. The CDR3 nucleotides read TGTGCCAGCAGCCATCATCAAGGACAGGGTGGACGGAGGGAGACCCAGTACTTC. Protein: CASSHHQGQGGRRETQYF.

This clonotype was recorded a few times. CDR3 DNA sequence: TGTGCCAGCAGGGTGACCGGGTCCTCCTACAATGAGCAGTTCTTC. It specifies CASRVTGSSYNEQFF. This sequence joins TRBV7-2 and TRBJ2-1; D ambiguous. V was trimmed by 6 bases and J by 0 bases, leaving 12 bases between them. The length of the CDR3 is 15 residues. Germline lookup yields CDR1 SGHTA and CDR2 FQGNSA.

This chain joins TRBV13 and TRBJ1-5; 9 bases fit TRBD1. After removal of 0 bases from V and 7 bases from J, the junction contained 7 bases not matched to a gene. Germline V lookup: CDR1 PRHDT, CDR2 FYEKMQ (reference sequence). The CDR3 has 16 amino acids. CDR3 bases: TGTGCCAGCAGCTTAGGACGACAGGGGGGTGAGCAGCCCCAGCATTTT. Translation: CASSLGRQGGEQPQHF.